The 25 T cell receptor beta chains in this list originate from one sample, sequenced in a study of blood T cells in healthy people across ages. Through a sample-barcoded 5' primer and a J-beta primer mix, a second PCR was run for roughly 6 to 11 cycles. TCRdb passed the 5' RACE reads through MiXCR, listing each CDR3 protein once. The sample contains more than 650,000 distinct CDR3 sequences, about a fifth of which appear only once. Material: blood. These receptors were obtained from a man in his 70s in good health.

Comment on this clonotype: This CDR3 is missing its conserved last phenylalanine or tryptophan, likely due to a read error. The chain joins TRBV12-3 or TRBV12-4 to TRBJ2-3; D might be TRBD1 (5 bases). There are 12 residues in the CDR3. V was shortened by 5 bases and J by 6 bases, with 9 bases between the two germline ends. CDR3 sequence reads: CASSSHRDTQYS. CDR3 in DNA: TGTGCCAGCAGTAGCCACAGGGATACGCAGTATTCT.

This chain connects TRBV6-5 to TRBJ2-4; D tentatively fits TRBD1 or TRBD2 (5 bases each). The CDR3 consists of 16 residues. Germline CDR1 and CDR2: MNHEY and SVGAGI. V shed 0 bases and J shed 5 bases, with 14 bases lying between them. The CDR3 bases are TGTGCCAGCAGTTACTCGCCGGGACGACGCGAAAACATTCAGTACTTC. As protein: CASSYSPGRRENIQYF.

This clonotype came up many times. The chain combines TRBV12-3 or TRBV12-4 with TRBJ1-1; 8 nucleotides line up with TRBD1. V lost 6 bases, J lost 10 bases, and 4 bases stayed unmatched. The CDR3 extends over 11 amino acids. The CDR3 sequence: CASSPGQGAFF. The CDR3 DNA is TGTGCCAGCAGCCCTGGACAGGGAGCTTTCTTT.

The chain combines TRBV7-6 with TRBJ1-1; D not resolved. V lost 2 bases, J lost 5 bases, and 9 bases lay in between. There are 13 residues in the CDR3. Germline V CDR1 and CDR2: SGHVS, FNYEAQ. CDR3 sequence: CASSLSAYTEAFF. The CDR3 nucleotides are TGTGCCAGCAGCTTATCCGCATATACTGAAGCTTTCTTT.

The chain is built from TRBV5-1 and TRBJ2-1; 13 bases are shared with TRBD2. V dropped 0 bases and J dropped 5; count of bases not matched to a gene: 2. This CDR3 is built from 16 residues. Per the germline V gene, CDR1 is SGHRS and CDR2 is YFSETQ. CDR3: CASSLDGTSGNNEQFF. CDR3 nucleotides: TGCGCCAGCAGCTTGGACGGGACTAGCGGGAACAATGAGCAGTTCTTC. Complete variable domain (other parts from reference TRBV5-1 and TRBJ2-1): KAGVTQTPRYLIKTRGQQVTLSCSPISGHRSVSWYQQTPGQGLQFLFEYFSETQRNKGNFPGRFSGRQFSNSRSEMNVSTLELGDSALYLCASSLDGTSGNNEQFFGPGTRLTVL.

With respect to this clonotype: The junction and the germline gene differ at one end; a read error may be behind it. The chain joins TRBV7-2 to TRBJ1-1; D is perhaps TRBD1 (5 bases). The CDR3 is 12 amino acids. The germline V gene encodes CDR1 SGHTA and CDR2 FQGNSA. The DNA of the CDR3 is TGTGCCAGCACCTTATCTAGGGGAGAAGCTTTCTTT. Translation: CASTLSRGEAFF.

This clonotype was counted ten times or more. The V call is TRBV4-1, the J call TRBJ2-3, with 8 bases fitting TRBD1. The CDR3 is made up of 16 amino acids. V shed 6 bases, J shed 1 base, and the junction held 9 bases outside the gene matches. Germline values: CDR1 MGHRA, CDR2 YSYEKL. The DNA for the CDR3 is TGCGCCAGCAGACATGATCCGGGACAGGGCACAGATACGCAGTATTTT. Residues: CASRHDPGQGTDTQYF.

The rearrangement uses TRBV5-1 and TRBJ2-7; no reliable D call. CDR3 length: 14 residues. Germline CDR1 and CDR2: SGHRS and YFSETQ. Trimming took off 0 bases at V and 2 bases at J, with 9 bases between the two ends. CDR3 bases: TGCGCCAGCAGCTTGGTGTCAGGAGCCTACGAGCAGTACGTC. This translates into CASSLVSGAYEQYV.

Only a few counts were recorded for this clonotype. The rearrangement uses TRBV6-2 or TRBV6-3 and TRBJ1-2; D not resolved. The V and J ends lost 5 bases and 2 bases respectively, with 18 bases between them. CDR3 length: 16 amino acids. Per germline, CDR1 MNHEY and CDR2 SVGEGT. The CDR3 DNA reads as TGTGCCAGCAGTACTTGGGTTGGCAGAGAGAACTATGGCTACACCTTC. As protein: CASSTWVGRENYGYTF.

The chain carries TRBV6-6 and TRBJ1-3; TRBD1 matches at 7 bases. The CDR3 has 14 residues. V was pared by 6 bases and J by 4 bases, with 6 bases of the junction left unmatched. CDR1 and CDR2 from the germline V gene are MNHNY and SVGAGI (reference sequence). This chain's CDR3 is CASRRGLWGNTIYF. The CDR3 DNA reads TGTGCCAGCAGAAGGGGGCTTTGGGGAAACACCATATATTTT.

The genes are TRBV20-1 and TRBJ2-5; no clear D. CDR1 DFQATT and CDR2 SNEGSKA come from the germline V gene (reference sequence). V dropped 4 bases and J dropped 2 bases, with 11 bases sitting between them. The CDR3 sequence is 13 residues long. The CDR3: CSATRDWQETQYF. CDR3 bases: TGCAGTGCTACCCGCGACTGGCAAGAGACCCAGTACTTC.

This clonotype was recorded a few times. The chain recombines TRBV4-1 with TRBJ1-6; 8 bases match TRBD1. J gave up 6 bases and V 1 base, and 8 bases lay outside the gene matches. The CDR3 consists of 17 residues. From germline, CDR1 is MGHRA and CDR2 YSYEKL. CDR3 sequence: CASSQANEDRANSPLHF. CDR3 bases: TGCGCCAGCAGCCAAGCAAATGAGGACAGGGCTAATTCACCCCTCCACTTT.

This clonotype appeared a few times. This chain links TRBV20-1 with TRBJ1-5; D is unclear. CDR3 length: 12 amino acids. V lost 0 bases and J lost 5, with 5 bases in between. Germline lookup yields CDR1 DFQATT and CDR2 SNEGSKA (reference sequence). The DNA for the CDR3 is TGCAGTGCTAGAGAAACCTATCAGCCCCAGCATTTT. Its translation: CSARETYQPQHF.

The CDR3 DNA is TGTGCCACCAGCAGAGTTACTCCGGGCCACTACGAGCAGTACGTC. Translation: CATSRVTPGHYEQYV. The rearrangement links TRBV15 to TRBJ2-5; D unclear. The closer fit of TRBJ2-7 to the DNA end suggests the J call may be wrong. This CDR3 comprises 15 residues. The germline V gene encodes CDR1 LNHNV and CDR2 YYDKDF (reference sequence).

In its sample, this clonotype was seen many times. V gene TRBV5-1 combines with J gene TRBJ2-2, with 8 bases matching TRBD2. Trimming removed 3 bases from V and 8 bases from J; junction bases left unmatched: 6. Germline CDR1 and CDR2: SGHRS and YFSETQ. CDR3 length equals 14 residues. The CDR3 is CASSSGTRAGELFF. The DNA for the CDR3 is TGCGCCAGCAGCTCCGGGACTAGGGCAGGGGAGCTGTTTTTT.

This clonotype was found many times. The gene calls are TRBV10-3 and TRBJ2-5; D not resolved. The germline V and J ends were trimmed by 6 bases and 0 bases, with 8 bases remaining between them. CDR1 and CDR2 (germline): ENHRY, SYGVKD. This CDR3 contains 13 residues. CDR3 residues: CAISRLYQETQYF. CDR3 in DNA: TGTGCCATCAGCCGATTGTACCAAGAGACCCAGTACTTC.

This clonotype was seen a handful of times. The gene calls are TRBV5-1 and TRBJ2-7, with TRBD1 as a possible D gene (6 bases). This CDR3 contains 14 residues. Trimming pared 0 bases from V and 6 bases from J, leaving 13 bases between. Germline-derived CDR1 and CDR2 are SGHRS and YFSETQ. DNA for the CDR3: TGCGCCAGCAGCTTGGGGACAGTGGTGTTCGAGCAGTACTTC. Its protein is CASSLGTVVFEQYF. The complete variable domain, with remaining parts taken from reference TRBV5-1 and TRBJ2-7, reads KAGVTQTPRYLIKTRGQQVTLSCSPISGHRSVSWYQQTPGQGLQFLFEYFSETQRNKGNFPGRFSGRQFSNSRSEMNVSTLELGDSALYLCASSLGTVVFEQYFGPGTRLTVT.

The J gene is TRBJ2-7, the V gene TRBV28; D possibly corresponds to TRBD1 (6 bases). CDR1 and CDR2 from the germline V gene are MDHEN and SYDVKM. Between the trimmed V and J ends, which lost 3 bases and 3 bases, there was a span of 18 bases. This CDR3 contains 16 residues. CDR3 DNA sequence: TGTGCCAGCAGTTTCGGGATAGGGGGACAAGACTACGAGCAGTACTTC. This gives the protein CASSFGIGGQDYEQYF.

This clonotype was counted between two and nine times. V and J are TRBV6-6 and TRBJ2-5; 8 bases align to TRBD2. V was pared by 5 bases and J by 6 bases, with 11 bases of the junction left unmatched. Germline V lookup: CDR1 MNHNY, CDR2 SVGAGI (reference sequence). CDR3 length equals 15 residues. This CDR3 is CASSMDAGGRKTQYF. CDR3 sequence (DNA): TGTGCCAGCAGTATGGACGCGGGAGGACGGAAGACCCAGTACTTC.

Regarding this clonotype: With a much larger clone just one base away, this may be a read error. V gene TRBV28 combines with J gene TRBJ2-3; TRBD1 matches at 8 bases. CDR1 is MDHEN, CDR2 SYDVKM, per germline. This CDR3 is built from 15 residues. CDR3: CAGSRRTGPADTQYF. Here the CDR3 DNA reads TGTGCCGGCAGCCGCCGGACAGGGCCGGCAGATACGCAGTATTTT.

This chain uses TRBV5-6 with TRBJ2-5, with TRBD2 identical over 7 bases. The CDR3 spans 16 residues. Trimming took 8 bases from V and 0 from J; bases not matched to a gene: 13. Germline V lookup: CDR1 SGHDT, CDR2 YYEEEE. CDR3 bases: TGTGCCAGTCACCGAAGGACTAGGGGAAACCAAGAGACCCAGTACTTC. Its translation: CASHRRTRGNQETQYF.

This clonotype was observed a few times. The chain carries TRBV7-2 and TRBJ1-1; D possibly corresponds to TRBD1 (6 bases). The CDR3 is 15 residues long. Deletions cut 0 bases from V and 1 base from J, with 9 bases between. Germline lookup yields CDR1 SGHTA and CDR2 FQGNSA. This CDR3 reads CASSLASTGNTEAFF. CDR3 sequence (DNA): TGTGCCAGCAGCTTAGCTTCGACAGGGAACACTGAAGCTTTCTTT. The full variable domain, rest sourced from reference TRBV7-2 and TRBJ1-1, is GAGVSQSPSNKVTEKGKDVELRCDPISGHTALYWYRQSLGQGLEFLIYFQGNSAPDKSGLPSDRFSAERTGGSVSTLTIQRTQQEDSAVYLCASSLASTGNTEAFFGQGTRLTVV.

This clonotype was picked up a small number of times. J is TRBJ2-5 and V is TRBV10-3, with D tentatively TRBD1 (5 bases). The germline gives CDR1 ENHRY, CDR2 SYGVKD. The CDR3 is 13 residues long. Trimming shortened V by 10 bases and J by 4 bases, and 16 bases separated the two germline ends. Here the CDR3 reads CATEAAGAETQYF. Here the CDR3 DNA reads TGTGCCACGGAAGCTGCTGGGGCAGAGACCCAGTACTTC.

This chain uses TRBV7-7 with TRBJ2-1; D remains ambiguous. From germline, CDR1 is SSHAT and CDR2 FNYEAQ (reference sequence). Deletions cut 0 bases from V and 5 bases from J, with 11 bases between. There are 15 residues in the CDR3. The CDR3 nucleotides read TGTGCCAGCAGCTTAGCGCGGTCCAGGAACAATGAGCAGTTCTTC. Amino acid sequence: CASSLARSRNNEQFF.

This clonotype showed up just once. The chain joins TRBV23-1 to TRBJ2-5; 10 positions agree with TRBD2. TRBV23-1 is an ORF for which the function is uncertain. CDR3 size: 15 residues. Trimming cost V 5 bases and J 2 bases; bases outside gene matches: 5. The CDR3 here is CASSITSGKQETQYF. The DNA for the CDR3 is TGCGCCAGCAGTATTACTAGCGGGAAGCAAGAGACCCAGTACTTC.